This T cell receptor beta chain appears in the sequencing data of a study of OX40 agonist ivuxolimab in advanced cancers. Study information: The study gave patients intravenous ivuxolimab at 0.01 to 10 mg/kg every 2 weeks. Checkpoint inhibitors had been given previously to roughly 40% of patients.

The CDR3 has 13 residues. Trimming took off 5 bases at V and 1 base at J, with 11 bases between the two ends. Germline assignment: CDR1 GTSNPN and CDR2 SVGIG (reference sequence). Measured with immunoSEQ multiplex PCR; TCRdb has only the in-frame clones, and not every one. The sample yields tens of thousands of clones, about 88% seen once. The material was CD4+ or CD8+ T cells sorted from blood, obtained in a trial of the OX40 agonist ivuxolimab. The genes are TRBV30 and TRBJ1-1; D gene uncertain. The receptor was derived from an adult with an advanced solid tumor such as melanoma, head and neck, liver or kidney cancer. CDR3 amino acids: CAWAVVRNTEAFF. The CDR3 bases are TGTGCCTGGGCAGTCGTCAGGAACACTGAAGCTTTCTTT. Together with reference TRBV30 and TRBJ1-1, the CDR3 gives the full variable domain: SQTIHQWPATLVQPVGSPLSLECTVEGTSNPNLYWYRQAAGRGLQLLFYSVGIGQISSEVPQNLSASRPQDRQFILSSKKLLLSDSGFYLCAWAVVRNTEAFFGQGTRLTVV.